The 26 T cell receptor beta chains listed next were all sequenced from one sample in a study of Graves' ophthalmopathy and Graves' hyperthyroidism. Using RNA transcripts, the TCR beta CDR3 regions were amplified. An initial RT-PCR round employing HTBI primers preceded a second-round multiplex PCR. MiXCR was run by TCRdb on the multiplex PCR reads, yielding one entry per CDR3 protein. The sample lists around 50,000 distinct CDR3 sequences, about 50% seen once, with about 25% in the top ten. Sequencing was done on a sample of peripheral blood. The receptor source for this set is an adult man with Graves' ophthalmopathy.

V gene TRBV19 combines with J gene TRBJ2-6; D possibly corresponds to TRBD2 (6 bases). Trimming removed 5 bases at V and 0 bases at J, with 17 bases between. CDR3 length equals 18 residues. The V gene's germline CDR1 is LNHDA and CDR2 SQIVND (reference sequence). DNA of the CDR3: TGTGCCAGTAGTGCCGAGGAGGGAGCCACCTCTGGGGCCAACGTCCTGACTTTC. Residues: CASSAEEGATSGANVLTF.

This clonotype came up many times. This rearrangement joins TRBV19 to TRBJ2-1; D remains ambiguous. The CDR3 has 15 amino acids. The germline gives CDR1 LNHDA, CDR2 SQIVND (reference sequence). V was clipped by 3 bases and J by 3 bases, with 12 bases between them. The CDR3 protein is CASSIPAAVYNEQFF. The CDR3 bases are TGTGCCAGTAGTATTCCGGCGGCCGTCTACAATGAGCAGTTCTTC.

This rearrangement joins TRBV20-1 to TRBJ2-7, with 8 bases matching TRBD1. V was pared by 6 bases and J by 0 bases, with 7 bases of the junction left unmatched. The CDR3 loop spans 14 amino acids. Germline CDR1 DFQATT, CDR2 SNEGSKA (reference sequence). The CDR3 bases are TGCAGTGCCCAGGGGGCCCCCCTCTCCTACGAGCAGTACTTC. This codes for CSAQGAPLSYEQYF.

The rearrangement joins TRBV2 to TRBJ2-5, with 7 bases matching TRBD1. Germline trimming cut 5 bases from V and 4 bases from J; bases unmatched to any gene: 4. The germline V gene encodes CDR1 SNHLY and CDR2 FYNNEI. CDR3 size: 13 residues. CDR3 sequence: CASSRQGGETQYF. CDR3 DNA sequence: TGTGCCAGCAGTCGACAGGGTGGAGAGACCCAGTACTTC.

The rearrangement links TRBV6-4 to TRBJ1-5; possibly TRBD1 for D (5 bases). This CDR3 has 15 amino acids. The V end was cut by 11 bases, the J end by 6 bases, with 23 bases between. Germline V lookup: CDR1 MRHNA, CDR2 SNTAGT. CDR3 in amino acids: CAVHKGTEWGQPQHF. The CDR3 coding sequence is TGTGCCGTGCACAAGGGGACGGAGTGGGGTCAGCCCCAGCATTTT.

This clonotype was counted at least ten times. V and J are TRBV4-1 and TRBJ2-1; D is perhaps TRBD2 (6 bases). The germline V gene has CDR1 MGHRA and CDR2 YSYEKL. The CDR3 sequence is 12 residues long. Trimming shortened V by 0 bases and J by 12 bases, and 9 bases separated the two germline ends. The CDR3 sequence is CASSQEGTPQFF. CDR3 sequence (DNA): TGCGCCAGCAGCCAAGAGGGGACTCCGCAGTTCTTC.

The chain carries TRBV6-1 and TRBJ2-6; TRBD2 is a possible D gene (6 bases). The V gene lost 3 bases and the J gene lost 0 bases, with 9 bases spanning the gap. The length of the CDR3 is 16 residues. CDR1 is MNHNS, CDR2 SASEGT, per germline. The CDR3 here is CASSERGSSGANVLTF. CDR3 nucleotides: TGTGCCAGCAGTGAGCGGGGTAGCTCTGGGGCCAACGTCCTGACTTTC.

This clonotype was observed a handful of times. This chain links TRBV2 with TRBJ2-1; TRBD1 agrees at 8 bases. This CDR3 comprises 13 residues. V was pared by 9 bases and J by 7 bases, with 8 bases of the junction left unmatched. CDR1 is SNHLY and CDR2 is FYNNEI in the germline V gene. As DNA, the CDR3 is TGTGCCAGAAAGGACAGGGTAGGAAATGAGCAGTTCTTC. Protein product: CARKDRVGNEQFF.

This sequence joins TRBV6-1 and TRBJ2-7; 11 bases match TRBD2. Trimming at V came to 7 bases and at J to 5 bases, leaving 10 bases not matched to a gene. The length of the CDR3 is 15 residues. The germline CDR1 and CDR2 sequences are MNHNS and SASEGT. The CDR3 is CASIGTSGRAHEQYF. CDR3 DNA: TGTGCCAGCATCGGGACTAGCGGTCGAGCACACGAGCAGTACTTC.

J is TRBJ2-7 and V is TRBV19; 9 nucleotides agree with TRBD2. This CDR3 comprises 17 residues. Germline V CDR1 and CDR2: LNHDA, SQIVND (reference sequence). Trimming took 3 bases from V and 6 from J; bases not matched to a gene: 15. For the CDR3, the DNA is TGTGCCAGTAGTATTATTTCCGGTGGGACTAGCATGGGCGAGCAGTACTTC. Translating gives CASSIISGGTSMGEQYF.

DNA for the CDR3: TGTGCCAGCAGCGAGACAGGGGTAGAGACCCAGTACTTC. Translation: CASSETGVETQYF. The gene calls are TRBV12-3 or TRBV12-4 and TRBJ2-5; 8 positions agree with TRBD1. J was trimmed by 4 bases and V by 6 bases; bases with no gene match: 4. This CDR3 has 13 residues.

Remarks on this clonotype: Lacking the conserved final phenylalanine or tryptophan, this CDR3 likely reflects a read error. The chain joins TRBV6-6 to TRBJ2-7; TRBD2 matches at 8 bases. This CDR3 comprises 16 residues. V lost 7 bases to trimming and J lost 3 bases; unmatched junction nucleotides: 14. CDR1 and CDR2 from the germline V gene are MNHNY and SVGAGI (reference sequence). Here the CDR3 reads CASTLTVTSGHYEQYL. CDR3 in DNA: TGTGCCAGCACCTTGACAGTCACTAGCGGACACTACGAGCAGTACCTC.

The table lists this clonotype with many counts. The CDR3 here is CASSYLATEQFF. CDR3 in DNA: TGTGCCAGCAGCTACTTAGCAACTGAGCAGTTCTTC. V is TRBV5-6 and J is TRBJ2-1; D is unresolved. The CDR3 spans 12 residues. The germline CDR1 and CDR2 sequences are SGHDT and YYEEEE. Trimming stripped 3 bases from V and 9 bases from J, with 10 bases between.

This clonotype is medium-sized by share. The chain is built from TRBV7-2 and TRBJ1-3; tentative D call: TRBD1 (5 bases). CDR1 is SGHTA and CDR2 is FQGNSA in the germline V gene. The V gene lost 8 bases and the J gene lost 4 bases, with 15 bases spanning the gap. The length of the CDR3 is 14 residues. The DNA of the CDR3 is TGTGCCAGCGCATTGGGGGTGGACGGAAACACCATATATTTT. This gives the protein CASALGVDGNTIYF.

This clonotype was seen only a few times. A much larger clone sits a single nucleotide away, making a read error possible. The chain links TRBV5-5 to TRBJ1-2, with 8 positions matching TRBD1. The J segment lost 4 bases and the V segment lost 3 bases, leaving 11 bases of the junction unmatched. CDR1 is SGHKS and CDR2 is YYEKEE in the germline V gene (reference sequence). The CDR3 is 16 residues long. CDR3: CASSSSLTGGVYGYTF. The CDR3 DNA sequence: TGTGCCAGCAGCTCGAGTCTCACAGGGGGGGTCTATGGCTACACCTTC.

J is TRBJ1-2 and V is TRBV19; TRBD1 might be the D (5 bases). Germline loops: CDR1 LNHDA, CDR2 SQIVND (reference sequence). Trimming shortened V by 6 bases and J by 2 bases, and 10 bases separated the two germline ends. The CDR3 consists of 13 residues. DNA for the CDR3: TGTGCCAGTAGCATACAGGAAAACTATGGCTACACCTTC. This sequence encodes CASSIQENYGYTF.

This clonotype is a singleton in its sample. One end of the junction does not line up with germline, which may come from a read error. The chain joins TRBV10-3 to TRBJ1-4; no clear D gene. Germline V CDR1 and CDR2: ENHRY, SYGVKD. The CDR3 sequence is 15 residues long. Here the CDR3 DNA reads TGTGCCAGCAGTTACTCGGGCGCAACTAATGAAAAACTGTTTTTT. Residues: CASSYSGATNEKLFF.

Remarks on this clonotype: Likely a read error: the CDR3 ends without its conserved phenylalanine or tryptophan. The V call is TRBV10-3, the J call TRBJ1-6; 8 nucleotides align to TRBD1. This CDR3 is 15 amino acids long. The germline V gene encodes CDR1 ENHRY and CDR2 SYGVKD. Losses at the gene ends were 6 bases for V and 5 bases for J; bases not matched to a gene: 6. The CDR3 reads CAIRGTGTNNSPLHL. The CDR3 DNA is TGTGCCATCAGAGGGACAGGAACTAATAATTCACCCCTCCACCTT.

There are many counts of this clonotype. The V and J genes are TRBV6-6 and TRBJ2-2; TRBD1 matches 7 bases. The ends lost 3 bases at V and 3 bases at J; junction bases unmatched: 10. The CDR3 has 17 residues. From germline, CDR1 is MNHNY and CDR2 SVGAGI (reference sequence). As DNA, the CDR3 is TGTGCCAGCAGTTATCCCGACAGGGCCCCATACACCGGGGAGCTGTTTTTT. Protein product: CASSYPDRAPYTGELFF.

As to this clonotype: An end of the junction differs from the germline gene, which may be a read error. The rearrangement uses TRBV10-3 and TRBJ1-1; D gene ambiguous. The CDR3 loop spans 13 amino acids. Germline CDR1 and CDR2: ENHRY and SYGVKD. The CDR3 DNA reads as TGTACCATCAGTGCTAGGGTGAACACTGAAGCTTTCTTT. Its translation is CTISARVNTEAFF.

This clonotype was recorded once. This chain links TRBV10-2 with TRBJ2-3; 13 positions match TRBD2. Unmatched junction bases numbered 6, after V lost 10 bases and J lost 2 bases. From germline, CDR1 is WSHSY and CDR2 SAAADI. The CDR3 length is 15 residues. As DNA, the CDR3 is TGCGCCAATCGAGGGACTAGCGGGACCACAGATACGCAGTATTTT. This codes for CANRGTSGTTDTQYF.

This clonotype has ten or more counts. The gene calls are TRBV3-1 and TRBJ1-2; D not certain. The V gene's germline CDR1 is LGHDT and CDR2 YNNKEL (reference sequence). V was cut by 0 bases and J by 4 bases, with 9 bases left in between. This CDR3 spans 14 amino acids. The CDR3 reads CASSQDRFRYGYTF. The CDR3 DNA is TGTGCCAGCAGCCAAGATCGGTTCCGCTATGGCTACACCTTC.

As to this clonotype: The junction departs from the called germline gene at one end, perhaps through a read error. The V gene is TRBV19, the J gene TRBJ2-5; 11 bases line up with TRBD1. From germline, CDR1 is LNHDA and CDR2 SQIVND (reference sequence). There are 22 residues in the CDR3. CDR3 sequence: CASGINPPGGQGALIGGETQYF. CDR3 sequence (DNA): TGTGCCAGTGGTATTAATCCCCCCGGAGGACAGGGGGCGCTTATTGGAGGAGAGACCCAGTACTTC.

This clonotype was recorded many times. The chain has TRBV12-5 and TRBJ2-1, with a possible D match to TRBD1 (5 bases). This CDR3 is 16 amino acids long. Germline-derived CDR1 and CDR2 are LGHNT and FRNRAP. Trimming left V 0 bases short and J 9 bases short, with 18 bases between. CDR3 nucleotide sequence: TGTGCTAGTGGTTTGGTATTAGGGGAAATAAGGGGTGAGCAGTTCTTC. Its translation: CASGLVLGEIRGEQFF.

The chain is built from TRBV20-1 and TRBJ2-3, with D possibly matching TRBD1 (6 bases). Trimming pared 5 bases from V and 0 bases from J, leaving 12 bases between. The CDR3 has 14 amino acids. Per germline, CDR1 DFQATT and CDR2 SNEGSKA (reference sequence). CDR3 coding DNA: TGCAGTGCTGATACAGGGTGGAGCACAGATACGCAGTATTTT. This codes for CSADTGWSTDTQYF.

This clonotype was counted at least ten times. The chain recombines TRBV6-6 with TRBJ2-7; 7 bases align to TRBD2. From germline, CDR1 is MNHNY and CDR2 SVGAGI (reference sequence). V shed 10 bases, J shed 4 bases, and the junction held 13 bases outside the gene matches. This CDR3 has 14 amino acids. The CDR3 bases are TGTGCCACCGGCGGCGGGAGAGACAAGTACGAGCAGTACTTC. Protein sequence: CATGGGRDKYEQYF.